This T cell receptor (beta chain) was documented in a study of blood T cell repertoires in COVID-19. Study background: The origin of the acute and convalescent COVID-19 samples was the United States, Italy and Spain.

Libraries were prepared by immunoSEQ multiplex PCR; TCRdb keeps only in-frame clonotypes and omits some of them. The sample has about 300,000 clones; about 89% are singletons. Recruits, aged roughly 18 to 95 years, lived in 24 US areas. The receptor was derived from a man aged 60 to 75 who had recovered from COVID-19. The material sequenced was PBMCs or T cells enriched from blood (not recorded which).

CDR3 in DNA: TGTGCCAGCAGCTTTAGAACGACTAGCGGAGTTAGGGATACGCAGTATTTT. Translating it yields CASSFRTTSGVRDTQYF. The J gene is TRBJ2-3, the V gene TRBV7-9; 9 bases agree with TRBD2. The V and J ends lost 3 bases and 6 bases, in that order; junction bases with no gene match: 13. Germline values: CDR1 SEHNR, CDR2 FQNEAQ (reference sequence). This CDR3 has 17 residues. Looking up the rest from reference TRBV7-9 and TRBJ2-3 gives the full variable domain: DTGVSQNPRHKITKRGQNVTFRCDPISEHNRLYWYRQTLGQGPEFLTYFQNEAQLEKSRLLSDRFSAERPKGSFSTLEIQRTEQGDSAMYLCASSFRTTSGVRDTQYFGPGTRLTVL.